Listed below are T cell receptor beta chains from one sample, sequenced in a study of cytomegalovirus exposure and HLA in healthy donors. Repertoires were generated with immunoSEQ multiplex PCR, while TCRdb's copy carries only in-frame clones and drops some. Among 210,000 or so clones listed, just over 75% were seen once. The sequenced sample consisted of PBMCs. Source of these receptors: a man younger than 35 in good health and CMV-seronegative. Both conserved end residues are part of each CDR3. The order of the fields is V gene, clone size, J gene, D gene, CDR3 length, CDR3 protein, CDR3 DNA. The D gene is left open where the match is weak. Clone size is given for some rows only: seen once, a few or many times, or a class if the clone is expanded.

V gene: TRBV7-9; clone size: NA; J gene: TRBJ2-7; D gene: NA; CDR3 length: 13; CDR3 protein: CASSLGPPGEQYF; CDR3 DNA: TGTGCCAGCAGCCTGGGGCCTCCTGGGGAGCAGTACTTC
V gene: TRBV15; clone size: NA; J gene: TRBJ1-4; D gene: NA; CDR3 length: 15; CDR3 protein: CATSRDTGPNEKLFF; CDR3 DNA: TGTGCCACCAGCAGAGATACAGGGCCAAATGAAAAACTGTTTTTT
V gene: TRBV6-1; clone size: few; J gene: TRBJ1-1; D gene: NA; CDR3 length: 14; CDR3 protein: CASRGDILNTEAFF; CDR3 DNA: TGTGCCAGCAGGGGGGACATACTGAACACTGAAGCTTTCTTT
V gene: TRBV2; clone size: NA; J gene: TRBJ2-7; D gene: TRBD1; CDR3 length: 13; CDR3 protein: CASRETGGLEQYF; CDR3 DNA: TGTGCCAGCAGGGAGACAGGGGGCTTAGAGCAGTACTTC
V gene: TRBV30; clone size: NA; J gene: TRBJ1-1; D gene: NA; CDR3 length: 13; CDR3 protein: CAWSLDWNTEAFF; CDR3 DNA: TGTGCCTGGAGTCTGGACTGGAACACTGAAGCTTTCTTT
V gene: TRBV7-9; clone size: NA; J gene: TRBJ2-7; D gene: TRBD1; CDR3 length: 15; CDR3 protein: CASSTLGTGYNEQYF; CDR3 DNA: TGTGCCAGCAGTACCCTCGGGACAGGTTATAACGAGCAGTACTTC
V gene: TRBV7-9; clone size: NA; J gene: TRBJ1-1; D gene: TRBD1; CDR3 length: 16; CDR3 protein: CASSQPGTDWNTEAFF; CDR3 DNA: TGTGCCAGCAGCCAACCAGGGACAGATTGGAACACTGAAGCTTTCTTT
V gene: TRBV30; clone size: NA; J gene: TRBJ2-7; D gene: NA; CDR3 length: 13; CDR3 protein: CAGSAGPSYEQYF; CDR3 DNA: TGTGCCGGTTCGGCGGGACCCTCCTACGAGCAGTACTTC
V gene: TRBV29-1; clone size: NA; J gene: TRBJ1-2; D gene: NA; CDR3 length: 14; CDR3 protein: CSVQGVGGEDGYTF; CDR3 DNA: TGCAGCGTCCAAGGGGTCGGGGGGGAAGATGGCTACACCTTC
V gene: TRBV7-9; clone size: NA; J gene: TRBJ2-7; D gene: NA; CDR3 length: 11; CDR3 protein: CASSHGYEQYF; CDR3 DNA: TGTGCCAGCAGTCACGGTTACGAGCAGTACTTC
V gene: TRBV5-1; clone size: NA; J gene: TRBJ2-7; D gene: NA; CDR3 length: 13; CDR3 protein: CASSSGGLYEQYF; CDR3 DNA: TGCGCCAGCAGCTCCGGGGGTCTATACGAGCAGTACTTC
V gene: TRBV18; clone size: once; J gene: TRBJ2-7; D gene: TRBD1; CDR3 length: 15; CDR3 protein: CASSLTGTGGFEQYF; CDR3 DNA: TGTGCCAGCTCACTAACCGGGACAGGGGGCTTCGAGCAGTACTTC
V gene: TRBV5-4; clone size: NA; J gene: TRBJ2-1; D gene: NA; CDR3 length: 14; CDR3 protein: CASSLGTGANEQFF; CDR3 DNA: TGTGCCAGCAGCTTGGGAACAGGAGCCAATGAGCAGTTCTTC
V gene: TRBV6-6; clone size: NA; J gene: TRBJ2-1; D gene: TRBD1; CDR3 length: 14; CDR3 protein: CASDAGQGNNEQFF; CDR3 DNA: TGTGCCAGCGACGCGGGACAGGGGAACAATGAGCAGTTCTTC
V gene: TRBV6-5; clone size: few; J gene: TRBJ1-2; D gene: NA; CDR3 length: 14; CDR3 protein: CASSLEPGGYGYTF; CDR3 DNA: TGTGCCAGCAGCCTCGAACCAGGAGGCTATGGCTACACCTTC
V gene: TRBV19; clone size: NA; J gene: TRBJ2-1; D gene: TRBD2; CDR3 length: 16; CDR3 protein: CASSTDPSGSYNEQFF; CDR3 DNA: TGTGCCAGTAGCACCGACCCTAGCGGGTCCTACAATGAGCAGTTCTTC
V gene: TRBV7-2; clone size: NA; J gene: TRBJ2-1; D gene: NA; CDR3 length: 14; CDR3 protein: CASNRDFFINEQFF; CDR3 DNA: TGTGCCAGCAATCGCGACTTCTTTATCAATGAGCAGTTCTTC
V gene: TRBV19; clone size: few; J gene: TRBJ1-3; D gene: NA; CDR3 length: 15; CDR3 protein: CASSPETASGNTIYF; CDR3 DNA: TGTGCCAGTAGCCCCGAGACAGCTTCTGGAAACACCATATATTTT
V gene: TRBV6-9; clone size: few; J gene: TRBJ2-1; D gene: NA; CDR3 length: 14; CDR3 protein: CASRSGVTYNEQFF; CDR3 DNA: TGTGCCAGCAGGTCGGGTGTAACCTACAATGAGCAGTTCTTC
V gene: TRBV15; clone size: once; J gene: TRBJ2-2; D gene: NA; CDR3 length: 15; CDR3 protein: CATSREGRLAGELFF; CDR3 DNA: TGTGCCACCAGCAGAGAGGGCCGTCTGGCCGGGGAGCTGTTTTTT
V gene: TRBV4-1; clone size: NA; J gene: TRBJ2-2; D gene: TRBD2; CDR3 length: 16; CDR3 protein: CASSHLGRGGTGELFF; CDR3 DNA: TGCGCCAGCAGCCACCTAGGGCGGGGGGGCACCGGGGAGCTGTTTTTT
V gene: TRBV6-6; clone size: NA; J gene: TRBJ1-2; D gene: NA; CDR3 length: 14; CDR3 protein: CASSPGTVAFGYTF; CDR3 DNA: TGTGCCAGCAGCCCGGGGACTGTGGCGTTTGGCTACACCTTC
V gene: TRBV28; clone size: NA; J gene: TRBJ1-6; D gene: TRBD1; CDR3 length: 16; CDR3 protein: CASSTRTGPYNSPLHF; CDR3 DNA: TGTGCCAGCAGTACCAGGACAGGGCCCTATAATTCACCCCTCCACTTT
V gene: TRBV30; clone size: NA; J gene: TRBJ2-5; D gene: NA; CDR3 length: 15; CDR3 protein: CAWSVQGRRQETQYF; CDR3 DNA: TGTGCCTGGAGTGTACAGGGAAGAAGGCAAGAGACCCAGTACTTC
V gene: TRBV5-4; clone size: NA; J gene: TRBJ2-3; D gene: NA; CDR3 length: 13; CDR3 protein: CASSRGITDTQYF; CDR3 DNA: TGTGCCAGCAGCCGGGGGATCACAGATACGCAGTATTTT
V gene: TRBV4-1; clone size: NA; J gene: TRBJ2-3; D gene: TRBD2; CDR3 length: 18; CDR3 protein: CASSQGLAGGVRTDTQYF; CDR3 DNA: TGCGCCAGCAGCCAGGGACTAGCGGGAGGGGTTAGGACAGATACGCAGTATTTT
V gene: TRBV19; clone size: NA; J gene: TRBJ2-7; D gene: TRBD2; CDR3 length: 17; CDR3 protein: CASSRGGTSGLVYEQYF; CDR3 DNA: TGTGCCAGTAGTAGGGGTGGGACTAGCGGGCTAGTCTACGAGCAGTACTTC
V gene: TRBV15; clone size: once; J gene: TRBJ1-4; D gene: NA; CDR3 length: 16; CDR3 protein: CATSRYRRQVNEKLFF; CDR3 DNA: TGTGCCACCAGCAGGTACCGCAGACAAGTAAATGAAAAACTGTTTTTT
V gene: TRBV10-1; clone size: once; J gene: TRBJ2-3; D gene: NA; CDR3 length: 16; CDR3 protein: CASSDTSGQGLDTQYF; CDR3 DNA: TGCGCCAGCAGTGATACTTCGGGGCAGGGGTTAGATACGCAGTATTTT
V gene: TRBV7-9; clone size: NA; J gene: TRBJ2-3; D gene: TRBD1; CDR3 length: 15; CDR3 protein: CSSSLEGQDTDTQYF; CDR3 DNA: TGTTCCAGCAGCTTAGAGGGACAGGACACAGATACGCAGTATTTT
V gene: TRBV11-2; clone size: few; J gene: TRBJ2-7; D gene: TRBD2; CDR3 length: 12; CDR3 protein: CAGRGLGVEQYF; CDR3 DNA: TGTGCCGGACGGGGACTAGGCGTCGAGCAGTACTTC
V gene: TRBV23-1; clone size: NA; J gene: TRBJ1-5; D gene: TRBD1; CDR3 length: 17; CDR3 protein: CASSQSLDRVWDQPQHF; CDR3 DNA: TGCGCCAGCAGTCAATCCTTGGACAGGGTTTGGGATCAGCCCCAGCATTTT
V gene: TRBV2; clone size: NA; J gene: TRBJ1-5; D gene: TRBD1; CDR3 length: 15; CDR3 protein: CASRVITGGNQPQHF; CDR3 DNA: TGTGCCAGCAGGGTTATTACAGGGGGCAATCAGCCCCAGCATTTT